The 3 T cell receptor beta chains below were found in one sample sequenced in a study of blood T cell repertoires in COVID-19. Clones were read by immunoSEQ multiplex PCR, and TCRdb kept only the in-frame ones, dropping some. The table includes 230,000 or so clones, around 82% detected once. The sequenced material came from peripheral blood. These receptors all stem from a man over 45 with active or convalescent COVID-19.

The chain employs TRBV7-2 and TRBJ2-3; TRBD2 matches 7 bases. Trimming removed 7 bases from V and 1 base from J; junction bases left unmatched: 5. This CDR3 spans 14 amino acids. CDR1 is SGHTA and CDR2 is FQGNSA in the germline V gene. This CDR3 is CASNFRGGTDTQYF. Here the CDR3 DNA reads TGTGCCAGCAACTTCCGGGGGGGCACAGATACGCAGTATTTT.

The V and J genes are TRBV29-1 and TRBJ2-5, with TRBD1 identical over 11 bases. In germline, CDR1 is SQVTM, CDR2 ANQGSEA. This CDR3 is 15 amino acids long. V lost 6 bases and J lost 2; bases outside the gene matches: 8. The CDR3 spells CSVADRGRGQETQYF. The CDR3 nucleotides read TGCAGCGTCGCGGACAGGGGGCGCGGGCAAGAGACCCAGTACTTC. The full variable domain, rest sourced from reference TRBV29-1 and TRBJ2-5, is SAVISQKPSRDICQRGTSLTIQCQVDSQVTMMFWYRQQPGQSLTLIATANQGSEATYESGFVIDKFPISRPNLTFSTLTVSNMSPEDSSIYLCSVADRGRGQETQYFGPGTRLLVL.

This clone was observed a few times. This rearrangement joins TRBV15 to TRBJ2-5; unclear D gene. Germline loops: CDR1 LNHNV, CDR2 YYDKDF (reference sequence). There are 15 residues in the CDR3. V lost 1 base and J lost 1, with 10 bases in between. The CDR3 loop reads CATSRVPQPQETQYF. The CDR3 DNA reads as TGTGCCACCAGCAGAGTGCCACAGCCCCAAGAGACCCAGTACTTC.